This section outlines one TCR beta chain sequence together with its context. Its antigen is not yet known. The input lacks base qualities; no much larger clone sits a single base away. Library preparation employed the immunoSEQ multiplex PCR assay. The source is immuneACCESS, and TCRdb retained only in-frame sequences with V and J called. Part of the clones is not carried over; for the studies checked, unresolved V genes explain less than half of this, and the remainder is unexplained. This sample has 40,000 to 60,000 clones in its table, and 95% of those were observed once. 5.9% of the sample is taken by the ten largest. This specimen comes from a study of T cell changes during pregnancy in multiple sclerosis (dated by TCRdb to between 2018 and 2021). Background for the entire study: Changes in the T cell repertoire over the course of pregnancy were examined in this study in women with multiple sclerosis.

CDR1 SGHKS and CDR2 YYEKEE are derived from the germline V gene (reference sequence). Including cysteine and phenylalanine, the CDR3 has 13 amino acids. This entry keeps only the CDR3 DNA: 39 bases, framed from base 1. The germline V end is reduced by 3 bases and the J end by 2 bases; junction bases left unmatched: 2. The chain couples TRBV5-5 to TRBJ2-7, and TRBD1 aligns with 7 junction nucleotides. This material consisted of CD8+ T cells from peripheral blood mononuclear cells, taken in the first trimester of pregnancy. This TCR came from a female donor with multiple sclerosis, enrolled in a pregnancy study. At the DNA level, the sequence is TGTGCCAGCAGCTCGACAGGGACCTACGAGCAGTACTTC. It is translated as CASSSTGTYEQYF.